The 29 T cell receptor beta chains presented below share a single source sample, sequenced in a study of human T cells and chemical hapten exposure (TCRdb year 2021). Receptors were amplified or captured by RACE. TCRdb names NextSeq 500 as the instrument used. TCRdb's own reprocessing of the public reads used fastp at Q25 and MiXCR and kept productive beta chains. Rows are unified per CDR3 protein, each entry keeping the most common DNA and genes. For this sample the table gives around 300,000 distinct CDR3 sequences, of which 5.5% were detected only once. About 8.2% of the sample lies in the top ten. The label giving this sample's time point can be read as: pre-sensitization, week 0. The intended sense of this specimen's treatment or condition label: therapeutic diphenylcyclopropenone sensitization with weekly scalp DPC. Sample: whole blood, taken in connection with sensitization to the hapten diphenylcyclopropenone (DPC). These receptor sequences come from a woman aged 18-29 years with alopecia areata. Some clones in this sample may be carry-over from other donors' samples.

CDR3 amino acids: CASSPIGLETQYF. As DNA, the CDR3 is TGCGCCAGCAGCCCGATTGGGCTAGAGACCCAGTACTTC. The chain recombines TRBV5-1 with TRBJ2-5; D is ambiguous. Germline lookup yields CDR1 SGHRS and CDR2 YFSETQ. The CDR3 runs to 13 residues. V lost 4 bases, J lost 4 bases, and 11 bases lay in between.

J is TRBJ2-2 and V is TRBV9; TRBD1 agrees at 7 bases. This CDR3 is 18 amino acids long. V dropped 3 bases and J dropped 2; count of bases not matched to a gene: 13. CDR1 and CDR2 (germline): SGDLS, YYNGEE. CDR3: CASSAPLFGTVNTGELFF. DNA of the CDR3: TGTGCCAGCAGCGCCCCCCTTTTCGGGACAGTTAACACCGGGGAGCTGTTTTTT.

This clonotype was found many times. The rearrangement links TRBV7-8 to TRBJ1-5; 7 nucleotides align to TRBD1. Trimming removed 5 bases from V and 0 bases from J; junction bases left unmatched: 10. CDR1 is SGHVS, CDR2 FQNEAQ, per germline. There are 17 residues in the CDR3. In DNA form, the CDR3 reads TGTGCCAGCAGCCTCCCCCTGACAGGGTATAGCAATCAGCCCCAGCATTTT. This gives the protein CASSLPLTGYSNQPQHF.

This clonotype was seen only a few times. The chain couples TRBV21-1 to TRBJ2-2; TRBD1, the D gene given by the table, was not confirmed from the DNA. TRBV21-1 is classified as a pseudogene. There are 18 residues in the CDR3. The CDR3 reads CASANSGHPQRNTGELFF. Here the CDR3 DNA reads TGTGCCAGCGCTAACTCCGGACACCCCCAAAGGAACACCGGGGAGCTGTTTTTT.

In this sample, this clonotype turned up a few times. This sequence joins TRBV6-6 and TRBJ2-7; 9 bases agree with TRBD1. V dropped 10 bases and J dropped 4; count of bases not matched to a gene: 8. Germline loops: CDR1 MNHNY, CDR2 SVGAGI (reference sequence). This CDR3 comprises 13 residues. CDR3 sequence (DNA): TGTGCCATCTCACAGGGGGCGAGGTACGAGCAGTACTTC. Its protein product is CAISQGARYEQYF.

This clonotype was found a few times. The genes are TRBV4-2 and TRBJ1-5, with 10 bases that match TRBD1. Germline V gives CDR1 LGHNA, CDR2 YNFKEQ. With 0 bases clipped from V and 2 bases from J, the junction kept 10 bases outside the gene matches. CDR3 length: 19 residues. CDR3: CASSQDRRTGGKGNQPQHF. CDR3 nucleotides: TGTGCCAGCAGCCAAGATAGGAGGACAGGGGGTAAGGGCAATCAGCCCCAGCATTTT.

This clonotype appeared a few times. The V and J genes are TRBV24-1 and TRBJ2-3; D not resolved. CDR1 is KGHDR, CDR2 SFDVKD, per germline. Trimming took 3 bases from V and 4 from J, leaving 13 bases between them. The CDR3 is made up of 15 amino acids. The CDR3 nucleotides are TGTGCCACCAGTGATCCCGCCGGAAGAGCAGATACGCAGTATTTT. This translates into CATSDPAGRADTQYF.

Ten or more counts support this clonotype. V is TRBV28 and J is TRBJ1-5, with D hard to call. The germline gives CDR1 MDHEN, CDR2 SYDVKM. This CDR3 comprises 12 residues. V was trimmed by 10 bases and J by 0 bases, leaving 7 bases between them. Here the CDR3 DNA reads TGTGCCACCCTCTATAGCAATCAGCCCCAGCATTTT. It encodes CATLYSNQPQHF.

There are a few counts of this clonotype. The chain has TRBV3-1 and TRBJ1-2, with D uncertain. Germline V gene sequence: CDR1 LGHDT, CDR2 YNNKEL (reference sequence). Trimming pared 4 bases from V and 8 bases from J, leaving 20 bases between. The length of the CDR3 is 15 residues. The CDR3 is CASSLSAGPLRGYTF. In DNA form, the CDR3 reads TGTGCCAGCAGCCTGAGTGCCGGGCCCCTCAGGGGCTACACCTTC. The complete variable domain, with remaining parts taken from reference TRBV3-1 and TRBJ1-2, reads DTAVSQTPKYLVTQMGNDKSIKCEQNLGHDTMYWYKQDSKKFLKIMFSYNNKELIINETVPNRFSPKSPDKAHLNLHINSLELGDSAVYFCASSLSAGPLRGYTFGSGTRLTVV.

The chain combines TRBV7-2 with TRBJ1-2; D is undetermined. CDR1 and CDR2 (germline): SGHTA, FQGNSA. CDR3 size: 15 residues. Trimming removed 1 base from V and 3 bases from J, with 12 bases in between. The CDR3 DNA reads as TGTGCCAGCAGCTTAGGAGGGAAGCAAGACTATGGCTACACCTTC. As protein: CASSLGGKQDYGYTF.

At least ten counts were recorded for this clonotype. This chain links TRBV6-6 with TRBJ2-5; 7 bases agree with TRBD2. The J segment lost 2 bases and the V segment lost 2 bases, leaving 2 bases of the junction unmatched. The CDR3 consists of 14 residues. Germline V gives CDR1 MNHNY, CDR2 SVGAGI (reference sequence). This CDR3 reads CASSYGDYQETQYF. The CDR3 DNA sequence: TGTGCCAGCAGTTACGGGGACTATCAAGAGACCCAGTACTTC.

The CDR3 sequence: CASSLVWGEATEAFF. As DNA, the CDR3 is TGTGCCAGCAGCTTAGTGTGGGGGGAGGCGACTGAAGCTTTCTTT. The chain recombines TRBV13 with TRBJ1-1; perhaps TRBD1 as D (5 bases). The length of the CDR3 is 15 residues. Trimming took off 1 base at V and 5 bases at J, with 14 bases between the two ends. Germline loops: CDR1 PRHDT, CDR2 FYEKMQ (reference sequence).

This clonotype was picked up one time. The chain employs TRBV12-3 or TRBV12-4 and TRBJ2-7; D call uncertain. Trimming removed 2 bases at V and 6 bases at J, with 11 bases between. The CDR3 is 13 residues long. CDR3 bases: TGTGCCAGCAGTTTACAGAGAGCTGGCGAGCAGTACTTC. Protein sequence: CASSLQRAGEQYF.

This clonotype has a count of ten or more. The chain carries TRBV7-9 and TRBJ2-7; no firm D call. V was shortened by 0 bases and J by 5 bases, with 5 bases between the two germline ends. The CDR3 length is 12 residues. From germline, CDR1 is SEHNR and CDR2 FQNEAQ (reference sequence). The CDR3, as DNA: TGTGCCAGCAGCTTAGCGCCCAACGAGCAGTACTTC. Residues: CASSLAPNEQYF.

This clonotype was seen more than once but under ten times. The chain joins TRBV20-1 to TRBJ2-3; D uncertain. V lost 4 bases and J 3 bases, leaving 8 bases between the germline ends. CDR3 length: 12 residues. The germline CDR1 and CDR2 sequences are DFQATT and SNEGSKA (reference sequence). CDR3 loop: CSANSGTDTQYF. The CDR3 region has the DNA TGCAGTGCTAATTCCGGAACAGATACGCAGTATTTT.

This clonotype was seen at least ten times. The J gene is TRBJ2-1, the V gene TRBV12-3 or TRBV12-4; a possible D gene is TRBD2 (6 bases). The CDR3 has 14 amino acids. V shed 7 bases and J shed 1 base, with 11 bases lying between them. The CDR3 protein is CASTVAVSYNEQFF. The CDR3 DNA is TGTGCCAGCACCGTAGCGGTATCCTACAATGAGCAGTTCTTC.

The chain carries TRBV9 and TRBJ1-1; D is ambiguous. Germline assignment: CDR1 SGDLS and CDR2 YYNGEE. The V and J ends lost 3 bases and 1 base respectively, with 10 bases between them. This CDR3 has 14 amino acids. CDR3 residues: CASSAQVTNTEAFF. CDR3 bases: TGTGCCAGCAGCGCGCAGGTTACGAACACTGAAGCTTTCTTT.

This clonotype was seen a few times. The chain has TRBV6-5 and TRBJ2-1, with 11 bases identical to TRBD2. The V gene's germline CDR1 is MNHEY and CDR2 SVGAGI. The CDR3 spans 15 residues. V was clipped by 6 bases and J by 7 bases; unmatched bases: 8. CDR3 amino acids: CASSRLAGGHNEQFF. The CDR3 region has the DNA TGTGCCAGCAGCCGTTTAGCGGGGGGGCATAATGAGCAGTTCTTC.

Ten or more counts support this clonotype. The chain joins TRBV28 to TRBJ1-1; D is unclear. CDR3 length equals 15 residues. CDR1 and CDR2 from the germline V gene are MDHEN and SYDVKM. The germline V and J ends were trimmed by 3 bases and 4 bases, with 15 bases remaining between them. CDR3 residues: CASSFKPRGSTEAFF. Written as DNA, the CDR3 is TGTGCCAGCAGTTTTAAACCCAGAGGGAGCACTGAAGCTTTCTTT. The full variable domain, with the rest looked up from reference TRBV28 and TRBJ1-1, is DVKVTQSSRYLVKRTGEKVFLECVQDMDHENMFWYRQDPGLGLRLIYFSYDVKMKEKGDIPEGYSVSREKKERFSLILESASTNQTSMYLCASSFKPRGSTEAFFGQGTRLTVV.

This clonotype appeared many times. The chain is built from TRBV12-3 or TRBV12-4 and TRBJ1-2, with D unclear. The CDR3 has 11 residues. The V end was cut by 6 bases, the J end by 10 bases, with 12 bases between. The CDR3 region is CASRLYRDYTF. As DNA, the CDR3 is TGTGCCAGCAGGCTTTACAGAGACTACACCTTC.

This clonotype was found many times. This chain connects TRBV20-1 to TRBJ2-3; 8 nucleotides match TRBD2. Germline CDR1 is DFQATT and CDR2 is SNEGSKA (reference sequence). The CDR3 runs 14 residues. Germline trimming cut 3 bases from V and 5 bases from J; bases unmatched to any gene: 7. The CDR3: CSASRGGRGDTQYF. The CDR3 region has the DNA TGCAGTGCTAGCCGGGGGGGCCGTGGAGATACGCAGTATTTT.

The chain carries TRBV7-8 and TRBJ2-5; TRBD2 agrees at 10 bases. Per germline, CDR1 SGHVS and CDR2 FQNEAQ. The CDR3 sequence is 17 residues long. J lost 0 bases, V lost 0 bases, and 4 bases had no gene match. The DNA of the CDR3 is TGTGCCAGCAGCTTAGCGGGAGCGGGGGGGTACCAAGAGACCCAGTACTTC. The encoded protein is CASSLAGAGGYQETQYF. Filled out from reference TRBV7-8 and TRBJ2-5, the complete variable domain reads GAGVSQSPRYKVAKRGQDVALRCDPISGHVSLFWYQQALGQGPEFLTYFQNEAQLDKSGLPSDRFFAERPEGSVSTLKIQRTQQEDSAVYLCASSLAGAGGYQETQYFGPGTRLLVL.

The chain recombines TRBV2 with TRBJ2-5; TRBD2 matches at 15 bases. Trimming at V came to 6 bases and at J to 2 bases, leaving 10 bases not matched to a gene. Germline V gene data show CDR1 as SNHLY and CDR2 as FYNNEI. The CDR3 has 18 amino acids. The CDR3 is CASRTGTSGGQAQETQYF. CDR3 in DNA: TGTGCCAGCAGAACCGGGACTAGCGGGGGGCAAGCTCAAGAGACCCAGTACTTC.

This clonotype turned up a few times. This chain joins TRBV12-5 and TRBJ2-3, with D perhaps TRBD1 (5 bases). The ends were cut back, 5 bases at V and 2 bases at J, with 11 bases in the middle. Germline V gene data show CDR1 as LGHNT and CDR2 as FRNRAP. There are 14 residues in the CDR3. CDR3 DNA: TGTGCTAGTGGTAAGGACACAGCCACAGATACGCAGTATTTT. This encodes CASGKDTATDTQYF.

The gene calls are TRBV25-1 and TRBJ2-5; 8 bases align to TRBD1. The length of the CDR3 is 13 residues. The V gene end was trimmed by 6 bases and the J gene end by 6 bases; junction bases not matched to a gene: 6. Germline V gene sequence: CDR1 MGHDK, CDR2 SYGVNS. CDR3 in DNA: TGTGCCAGCAGGTCGGACAGGGTGAAGACCCAGTACTTC. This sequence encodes CASRSDRVKTQYF.

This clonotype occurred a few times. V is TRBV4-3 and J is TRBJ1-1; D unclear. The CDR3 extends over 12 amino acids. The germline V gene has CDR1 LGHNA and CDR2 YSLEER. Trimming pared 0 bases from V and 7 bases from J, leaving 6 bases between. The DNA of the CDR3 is TGCGCCAGCAGCCAAGATTACGGTGAAGCTTTCTTT. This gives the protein CASSQDYGEAFF.

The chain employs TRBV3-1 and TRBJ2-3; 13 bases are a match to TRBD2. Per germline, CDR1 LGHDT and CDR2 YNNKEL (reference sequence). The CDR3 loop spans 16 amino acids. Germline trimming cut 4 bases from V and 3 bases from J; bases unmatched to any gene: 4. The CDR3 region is CASSLPTSGGTDTQYF. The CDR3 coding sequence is TGTGCCAGCAGCCTACCGACTAGCGGGGGGACAGATACGCAGTATTTT.

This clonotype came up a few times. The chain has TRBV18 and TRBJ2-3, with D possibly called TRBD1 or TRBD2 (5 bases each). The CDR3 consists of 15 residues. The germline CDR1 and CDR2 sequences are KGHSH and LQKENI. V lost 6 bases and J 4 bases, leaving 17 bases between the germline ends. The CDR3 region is CASSRGGSPADTQYF. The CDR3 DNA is TGTGCCAGCTCTCGGGGCGGATCCCCGGCAGATACGCAGTATTTT.

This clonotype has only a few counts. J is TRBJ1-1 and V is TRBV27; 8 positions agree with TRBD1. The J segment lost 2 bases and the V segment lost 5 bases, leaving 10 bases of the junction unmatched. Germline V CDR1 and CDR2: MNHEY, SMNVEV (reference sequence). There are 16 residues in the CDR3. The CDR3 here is CASSLIRGLRNTEAFF. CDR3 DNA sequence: TGTGCCAGCAGTCTAATCAGGGGGCTTAGAAACACTGAAGCTTTCTTT.